The T cell receptor (beta chain) under discussion was sequenced for a study of blood T cell repertoires in COVID-19 (dated by TCRdb to about 2020). Context from the whole study: Samples covering the acute and convalescent phases of COVID-19 were provided by collaborators in the United States, Italy and Spain. A freely available public database, intended as a resource for researchers studying the immune response to SARS-CoV-2, is where the repertoires were released. The sample metadata nearly always contained a de-identified subject ID, COVID-19 status, age in years and sex. The prospective study material was composed of cDNA or gDNA derived from T cells, B-cell-depleted T cells, or PBMCs. The samples were drawn from the first 160 participants of the ongoing ImmuneRACE study and from some 1,300 subjects provided by 6 global collaborators. Subjects who had been exposed to COVID-19, were actively infected with it, or had recovered from it provided the deeply sampled blood TCRbeta repertoires that made up the dataset. Where available, HLA class I and class II types were taken from metadata supplied by the sample provider and were not determined by assay-based typing. What the authors observed across the whole study: The amount of clinical and demographic metadata varied by source and participant and was provided uncurated.

The sample holds a few counts of this clone. Its binding antigen is unknown. Base qualities are not provided; no much larger clone lies one nucleotide away. The CDR3 contains 14 residues, cysteine and phenylalanine counted. The only DNA kept is the CDR3, 42 bases in frame from the first base. Cut back by 6 bases and 0 bases, the V and J ends lie 12 bases apart. From the germline V gene, CDR1 is SNHLY and CDR2 is FYNNEI. TCRbeta CDR3 regions were amplified from genomic DNA using the immunoSEQ Assay, a bias-controlled multiplex PCR. From the authors' description of their analysis: Nucleated cell counts per sample were estimated from amplification of reference gene primers within the assay. Sequence reads were collapsed and filtered to measure the absolute abundance of every unique TCRbeta CDR3 rearrangement. For each sample, productive Simpson clonality was calculated as the square root of Simpson's diversity index across productive rearrangements. TCRdb retrieved this table from immuneACCESS and kept in-frame rearrangements only. Not all clones are present; in checked studies, unresolved V genes account for under half, and no reason is known for the remainder. Clone size and V and J calls were adopted from that table, with D and trimming inferred from the DNA. Within this sample are a few hundred thousand clones, with 87% of them counted one time only. Roughly 9.4% of the sample is in the top ten clones.

Participants in the prospective study were enrolled through a virtual design, were aged about 18 to 100 years, and lived in 24 United States geographic areas. In the prospective study, cohorts were assigned on the basis of participant-reported clinical history obtained from a screening survey and a study questionnaire. Recovered participants in ImmuneRACE Cohort 3 were defined by two consecutive negative NP/OP PCR tests, clearance by a healthcare professional, or resolution of symptoms. In the prospective study, whole blood, serum and a nasopharyngeal or oropharyngeal swab were collected from each participant by mobile phlebotomists. Additional blood draws and questionnaires over an approximately two-month period could optionally be provided by prospective study participants. Before DNA extraction, prospective study blood samples were shipped either frozen or at room temperature.

This clonotype was obtained from a woman aged 45-65 years who had recovered from COVID-19. Sequenced sample: PBMCs or T cells enriched from blood (not recorded which). The chain links TRBV2 with TRBJ2-7; TRBD1 could be the D gene, as 6 bases match. The bases are TGTGCCAGCAGGAACAGGGTGAGCTCCTACGAGCAGTACTTC. Translated, it reads CASRNRVSSYEQYF.